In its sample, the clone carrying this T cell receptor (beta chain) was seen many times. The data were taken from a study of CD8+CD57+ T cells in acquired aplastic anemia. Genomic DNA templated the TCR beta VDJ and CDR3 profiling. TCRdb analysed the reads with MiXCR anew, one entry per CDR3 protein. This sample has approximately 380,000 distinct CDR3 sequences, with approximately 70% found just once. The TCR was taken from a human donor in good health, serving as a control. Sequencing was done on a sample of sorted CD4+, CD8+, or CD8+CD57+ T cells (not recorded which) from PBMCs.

The CDR3 protein is CASSQVPGRISGANVLTF. The DNA of the CDR3 is TGCGCCAGCAGCCAAGTCCCGGGACGGATCTCTGGGGCCAACGTCCTGACTTTC. V gene TRBV4-3 combines with J gene TRBJ2-6; D may be TRBD1 or TRBD2 (5 bases each). Germline V gene lookup returns CDR1 LGHNA and CDR2 YSLEER. The CDR3 has 18 amino acids. The V and J ends lost 1 base and 0 bases respectively, with 13 bases between them.